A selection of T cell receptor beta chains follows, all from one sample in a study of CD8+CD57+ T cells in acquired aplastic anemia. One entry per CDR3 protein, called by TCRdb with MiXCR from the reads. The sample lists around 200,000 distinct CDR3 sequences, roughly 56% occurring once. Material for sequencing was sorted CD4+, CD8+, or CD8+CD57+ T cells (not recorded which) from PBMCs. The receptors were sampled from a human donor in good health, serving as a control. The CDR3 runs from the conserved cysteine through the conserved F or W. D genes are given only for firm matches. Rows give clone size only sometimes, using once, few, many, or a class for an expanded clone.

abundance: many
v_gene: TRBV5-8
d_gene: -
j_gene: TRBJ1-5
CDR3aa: CASSFGPSGYQPQHF
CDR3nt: TGTGCCAGCAGCTTTGGGCCCTCCGGGTATCAGCCCCAGCATTTT

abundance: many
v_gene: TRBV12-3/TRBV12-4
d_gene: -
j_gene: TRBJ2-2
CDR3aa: CASSIPGLGLFAGELFF
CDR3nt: TGTGCCAGCAGTATCCCCGGCCTGGGCCTATTCGCCGGGGAGCTGTTTTTT

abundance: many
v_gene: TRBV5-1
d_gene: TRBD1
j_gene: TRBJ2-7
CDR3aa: CASSTATGGSYEQYF
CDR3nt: TGCGCCAGCAGCACCGCGACAGGGGGTTCCTACGAGCAGTACTTC

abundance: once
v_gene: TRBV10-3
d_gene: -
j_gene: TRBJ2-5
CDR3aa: CAISGDPQETQYF
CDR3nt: TGTGCCATCAGCGGGGACCCGCAAGAGACCCAGTACTTC

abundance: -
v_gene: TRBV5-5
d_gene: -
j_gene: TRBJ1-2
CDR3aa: CASSLEVGVGYGYTF
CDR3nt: TGTGCCAGCAGCTTGGAGGTAGGGGTGGGGTATGGCTACACCTTC

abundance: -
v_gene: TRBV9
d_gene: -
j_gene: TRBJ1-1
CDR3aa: CASSQHTEAFF
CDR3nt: TGTGCCAGTAGCCAGCACACTGAAGCTTTCTTT

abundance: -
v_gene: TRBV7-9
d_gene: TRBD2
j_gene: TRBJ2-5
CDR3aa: CASSLSRGGIQETQYF
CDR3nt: TGTGCCAGCAGCTTATCGCGGGGGGGTATACAAGAGACCCAGTACTTC

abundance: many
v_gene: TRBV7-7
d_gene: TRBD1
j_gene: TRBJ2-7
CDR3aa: CASSLEWDSEQYF
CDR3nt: TGTGCTAGCAGCTTAGAATGGGACAGCGAGCAGTACTTC

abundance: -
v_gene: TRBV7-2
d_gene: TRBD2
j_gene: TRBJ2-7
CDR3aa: CVSSGREGGSPYEQYF
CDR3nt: TGTGTCAGCAGCGGGAGGGAAGGGGGATCACCTTACGAGCAGTACTTC

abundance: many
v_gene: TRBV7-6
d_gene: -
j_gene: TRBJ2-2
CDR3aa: CASRQTGPGELFF
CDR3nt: TGTGCCAGCAGACAGACTGGGCCCGGGGAGCTGTTTTTT

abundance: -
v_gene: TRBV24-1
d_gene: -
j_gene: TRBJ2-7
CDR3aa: CATSSSDRTYEQYF
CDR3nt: TGTGCCACCAGTTCAAGCGACAGGACCTACGAGCAGTACTTC

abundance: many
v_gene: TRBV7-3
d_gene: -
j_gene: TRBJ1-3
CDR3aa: CASSLRPGSGNTIYF
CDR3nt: TGTGCCAGCAGCTTAAGGCCAGGGAGTGGAAACACCATATATTTT

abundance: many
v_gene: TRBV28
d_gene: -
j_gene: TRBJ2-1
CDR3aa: CASSLGPDEQFF
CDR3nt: TGTGCCAGCAGTTTAGGCCCTGATGAGCAGTTCTTC

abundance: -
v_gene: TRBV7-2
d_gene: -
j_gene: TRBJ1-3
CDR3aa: CASSLDRFTGNTIYF
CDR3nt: TGTGCCAGCAGCCTTGACAGGTTTACTGGAAACACCATATATTTT

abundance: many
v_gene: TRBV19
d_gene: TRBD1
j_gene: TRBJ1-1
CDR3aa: CASSPGGTNTEAFF
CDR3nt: TGTGCCAGTAGTCCAGGGGGGACGAACACTGAAGCTTTCTTT

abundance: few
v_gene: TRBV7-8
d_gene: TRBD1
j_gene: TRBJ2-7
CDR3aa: CASRTPGTGVSYEQYF
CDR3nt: TGTGCCAGCAGAACCCCCGGGACAGGGGTCTCCTACGAGCAGTACTTC

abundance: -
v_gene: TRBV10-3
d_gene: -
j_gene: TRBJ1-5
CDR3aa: CAISEFQETQHF
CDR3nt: TGTGCCATCAGTGAGTTCCAAGAGACCCAGCATTTT

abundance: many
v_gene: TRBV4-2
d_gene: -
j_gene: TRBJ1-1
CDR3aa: CASSLRLVSKRNTEAFF
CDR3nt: TGTGCCAGCAGCCTCCGTTTAGTGAGTAAGCGGAACACTGAAGCTTTCTTT

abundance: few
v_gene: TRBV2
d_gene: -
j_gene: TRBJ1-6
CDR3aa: CASSEGRNRELGSPLHF
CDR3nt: TGTGCCAGCAGTGAAGGCCGGAACAGGGAGTTGGGTTCACCCCTCCACTTT

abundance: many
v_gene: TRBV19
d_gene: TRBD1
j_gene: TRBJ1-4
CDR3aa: CASSPRQGTNEKLFF
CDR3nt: TGTGCCAGTAGTCCCCGACAGGGAACTAATGAAAAACTGTTTTTT

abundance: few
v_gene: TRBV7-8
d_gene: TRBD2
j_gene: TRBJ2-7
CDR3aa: CASSFSGGVYEQYF
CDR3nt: TGTGCCAGCAGCTTTAGCGGGGGGGTCTACGAGCAGTACTTC

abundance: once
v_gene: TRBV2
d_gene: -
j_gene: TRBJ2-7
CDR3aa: CASSRGGTFAYEQYF
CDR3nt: TGTGCCAGCAGTCGAGGGGGGACGTTTGCCTACGAGCAGTACTTC

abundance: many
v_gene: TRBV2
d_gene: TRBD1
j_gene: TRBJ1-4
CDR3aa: CASRTRDRVNEKLFF
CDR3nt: TGTGCCAGCAGGACCCGGGACAGAGTAAATGAAAAACTGTTTTTT

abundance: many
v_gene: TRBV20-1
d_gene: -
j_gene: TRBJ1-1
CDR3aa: CSAQGAVTEAFF
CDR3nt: TGCAGTGCCCAAGGGGCGGTCACTGAAGCTTTCTTT

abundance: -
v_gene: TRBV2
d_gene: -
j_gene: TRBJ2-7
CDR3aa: CASGQQVAYEQYF
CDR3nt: TGTGCCAGCGGACAGCAAGTTGCCTACGAGCAGTACTTC

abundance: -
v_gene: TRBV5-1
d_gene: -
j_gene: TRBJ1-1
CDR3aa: CASSRTSGGWNTEAFF
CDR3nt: TGCGCCAGCAGTCGAACTAGCGGGGGCTGGAACACTGAAGCTTTCTTT

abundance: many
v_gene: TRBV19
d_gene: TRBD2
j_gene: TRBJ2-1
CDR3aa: CASSILAGGNNEQFF
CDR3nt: TGTGCCAGTAGTATATTAGCGGGGGGGAACAATGAGCAGTTCTTC

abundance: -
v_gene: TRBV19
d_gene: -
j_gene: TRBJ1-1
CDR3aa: CASSWAMNTEAFF
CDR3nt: TGTGCCAGTAGTTGGGCGATGAACACTGAAGCTTTCTTT

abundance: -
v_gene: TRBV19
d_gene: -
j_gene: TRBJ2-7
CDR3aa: CASSIIISYEQYF
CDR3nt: TGTGCCAGTAGTATAATAATCTCCTACGAGCAGTACTTC

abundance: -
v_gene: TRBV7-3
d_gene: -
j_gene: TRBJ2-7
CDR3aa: CASSLNGYEQYF
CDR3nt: TGTGCCAGCAGCTTAAACGGGTACGAGCAGTACTTC

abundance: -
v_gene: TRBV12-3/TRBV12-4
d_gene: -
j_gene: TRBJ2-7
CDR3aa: CASRSSDEQYF
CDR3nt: TGTGCCAGCAGGAGTAGCGACGAGCAGTACTTC

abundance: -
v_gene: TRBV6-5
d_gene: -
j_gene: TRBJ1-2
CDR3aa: CASSTGLGNYGYTF
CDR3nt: TGTGCCAGCAGTACCGGGCTGGGAAACTATGGCTACACCTTC

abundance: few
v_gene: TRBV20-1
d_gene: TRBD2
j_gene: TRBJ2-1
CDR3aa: CSARDLPSGVDEQFF
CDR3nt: TGCAGTGCTAGAGATCTCCCTAGCGGGGTAGATGAGCAGTTCTTC

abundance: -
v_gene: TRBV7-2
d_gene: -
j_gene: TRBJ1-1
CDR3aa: CASSLVTGNTEAFF
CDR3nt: TGTGCCAGCAGCTTAGTCACAGGGAATACTGAAGCTTTCTTT

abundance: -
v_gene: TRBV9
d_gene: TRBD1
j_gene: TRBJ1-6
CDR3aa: CASSVGGTGSSPLHF
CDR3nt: TGTGCCAGCAGCGTAGGGGGGACAGGGTCTTCACCCCTCCACTTT